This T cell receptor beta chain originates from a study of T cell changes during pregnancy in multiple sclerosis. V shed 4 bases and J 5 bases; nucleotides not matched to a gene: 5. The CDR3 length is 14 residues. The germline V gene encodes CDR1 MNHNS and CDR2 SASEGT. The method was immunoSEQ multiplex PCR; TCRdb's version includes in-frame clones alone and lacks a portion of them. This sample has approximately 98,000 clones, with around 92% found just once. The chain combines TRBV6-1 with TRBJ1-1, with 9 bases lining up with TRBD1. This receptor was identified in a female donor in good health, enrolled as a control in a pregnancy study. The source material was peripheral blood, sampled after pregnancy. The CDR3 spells CASSVGTGRTEAFF. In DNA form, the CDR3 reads TGTGCCAGCAGTGTGGGGACAGGGAGAACTGAAGCTTTCTTT.